The clone carrying this TCR beta chain was picked up a small number of times. These data originate in a study of T-cell reconstitution after alpha-beta-depleted transplantation in children. This sample's TCRbeta library carried unique molecular identifier barcodes. TCRdb independently ran MiXCR on the PCR reads; one entry per CDR3 protein. The data hold about 830,000 distinct CDR3 sequences, with approximately 15% observed a single time. Trimming removed 0 bases from V and 5 bases from J; junction bases left unmatched: 1. The CDR3 has 14 amino acids. The germline CDR1 and CDR2 sequences are SGHDN and FVKESK.

This clonotype was obtained from a male patient between 5 and 17 years old who had a stem cell transplant for acute lymphoblastic leukemia, so the T cells may come from the graft donor. Sequenced material: PBMCs, mostly from graft donor cells, taken 360 days after TCRalphabeta/CD19-depleted stem cell transplant. The rearrangement uses TRBV14 and TRBJ2-3; 8 nucleotides agree with TRBD2. Here the CDR3 DNA reads TGTGCCAGCAGCCAAGAGCTAGCGGGAGATACGCAGTATTTT. Protein sequence: CASSQELAGDTQYF.